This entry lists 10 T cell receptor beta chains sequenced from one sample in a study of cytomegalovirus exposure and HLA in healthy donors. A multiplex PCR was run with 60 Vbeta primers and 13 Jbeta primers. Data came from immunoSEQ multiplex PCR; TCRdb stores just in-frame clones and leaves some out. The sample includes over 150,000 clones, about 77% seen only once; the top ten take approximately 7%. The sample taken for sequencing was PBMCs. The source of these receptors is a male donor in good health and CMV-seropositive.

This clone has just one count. The CDR3 sequence is CASSLPGAGSPLHF. The CDR3 DNA sequence: TGTGCCAGCAGTTTGCCAGGGGCAGGATCACCCCTCCACTTT. The chain combines TRBV27 with TRBJ1-6, with D perhaps matching TRBD1 (6 bases). Trimming shortened V by 3 bases and J by 10 bases, and 13 bases separated the two germline ends. This CDR3 has 14 amino acids. Germline CDR1 and CDR2: MNHEY and SMNVEV (reference sequence).

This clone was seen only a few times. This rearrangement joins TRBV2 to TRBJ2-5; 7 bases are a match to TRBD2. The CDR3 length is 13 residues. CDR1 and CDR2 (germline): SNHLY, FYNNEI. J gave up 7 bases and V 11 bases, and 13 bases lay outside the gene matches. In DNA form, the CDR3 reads TGTGCCGCTCAACGGGACGGCGGGGGGACCCAGTACTTC. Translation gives CAAQRDGGGTQYF.

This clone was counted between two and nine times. The CDR3 reads CASSRQPQSETQYF. The CDR3, as DNA: TGTGCCAGCAGTAGACAGCCACAATCGGAGACCCAGTACTTC. The V and J genes are TRBV6-5 and TRBJ2-5; a possible D gene is TRBD1 (5 bases). The germline gives CDR1 MNHEY, CDR2 SVGAGI. V was trimmed by 5 bases and J by 5 bases, leaving 15 bases between them. The CDR3 length is 14 residues.

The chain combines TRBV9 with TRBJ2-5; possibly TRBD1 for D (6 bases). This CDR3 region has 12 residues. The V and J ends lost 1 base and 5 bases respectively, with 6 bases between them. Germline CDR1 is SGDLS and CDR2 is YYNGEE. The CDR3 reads CASSVTGETQYF. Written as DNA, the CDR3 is TGTGCCAGCAGCGTAACAGGGGAGACCCAGTACTTC. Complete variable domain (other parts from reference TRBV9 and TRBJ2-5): DSGVTQTPKHLITATGQRVTLRCSPRSGDLSVYWYQQSLDQGLQFLIQYYNGEERAKGNILERFSAQQFPDLHSELNLSSLELGDSALYFCASSVTGETQYFGPGTRLLVL.

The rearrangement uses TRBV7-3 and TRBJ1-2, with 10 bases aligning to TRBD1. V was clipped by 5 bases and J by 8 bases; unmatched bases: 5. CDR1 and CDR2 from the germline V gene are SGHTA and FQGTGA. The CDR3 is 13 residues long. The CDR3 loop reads CASSPGTGEGYTF. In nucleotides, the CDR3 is TGTGCCAGCAGCCCGGGGACAGGGGAAGGCTACACCTTC. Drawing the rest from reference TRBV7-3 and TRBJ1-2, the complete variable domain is GAGVSQTPSNKVTEKGKYVELRCDPISGHTALYWYRQSLGQGPEFLIYFQGTGAADDSGLPNDRFFAVRPEGSVSTLKIQRTERGDSAVYLCASSPGTGEGYTFGSGTRLTVV.

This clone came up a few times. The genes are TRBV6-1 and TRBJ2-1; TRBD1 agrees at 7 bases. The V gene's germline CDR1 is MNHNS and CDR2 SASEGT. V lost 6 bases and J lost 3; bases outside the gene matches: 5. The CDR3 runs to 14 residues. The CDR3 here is CASSDGTDYNEQFF. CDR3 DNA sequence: TGTGCCAGCAGCGACGGGACAGACTACAATGAGCAGTTCTTC.

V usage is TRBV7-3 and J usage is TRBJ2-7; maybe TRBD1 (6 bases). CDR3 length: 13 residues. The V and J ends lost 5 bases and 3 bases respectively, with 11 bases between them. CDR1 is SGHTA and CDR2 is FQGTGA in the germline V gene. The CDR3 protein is CASSIMTGYEQYF. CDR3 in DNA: TGTGCCAGCAGCATTATGACAGGCTACGAGCAGTACTTC.

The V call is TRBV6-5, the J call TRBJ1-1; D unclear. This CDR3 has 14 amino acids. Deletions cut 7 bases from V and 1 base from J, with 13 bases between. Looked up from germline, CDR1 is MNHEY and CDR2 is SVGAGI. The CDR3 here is CASTLNLRNTEAFF. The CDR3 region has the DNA TGTGCCAGCACCCTAAACCTCCGGAACACTGAAGCTTTCTTT.

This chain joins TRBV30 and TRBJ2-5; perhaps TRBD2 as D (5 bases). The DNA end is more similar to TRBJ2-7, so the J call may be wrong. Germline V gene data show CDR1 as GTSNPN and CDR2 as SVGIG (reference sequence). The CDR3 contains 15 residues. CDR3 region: CAWSGAPRGSYEQYF. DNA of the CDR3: TGTGCCTGGAGTGGAGCCCCTCGAGGGTCCTACGAGCAGTACTTC.

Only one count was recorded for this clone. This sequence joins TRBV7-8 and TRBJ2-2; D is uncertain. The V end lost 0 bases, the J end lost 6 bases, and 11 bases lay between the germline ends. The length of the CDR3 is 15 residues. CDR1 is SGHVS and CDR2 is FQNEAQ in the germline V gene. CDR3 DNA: TGTGCCAGCAGCTTAGCGCACCATGCGGCCGGGGAGCTGTTTTTT. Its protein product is CASSLAHHAAGELFF. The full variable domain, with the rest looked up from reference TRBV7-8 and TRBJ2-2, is GAGVSQSPRYKVAKRGQDVALRCDPISGHVSLFWYQQALGQGPEFLTYFQNEAQLDKSGLPSDRFFAERPEGSVSTLKIQRTQQEDSAVYLCASSLAHHAAGELFFGEGSRLTVL.